These T cell receptor beta chains were read from a single sample in a study of shared clonotypes between healthy human individuals. Only in-frame clones appear in the TCRdb table, and some are missing; sequencing was by immunoSEQ multiplex PCR. The repertoire holds 2,100,000 or so clones, with about 94% as singletons. Sequenced: naive CD4+ T cells sorted from blood. Receptors were obtained from a man between 18 and 35 years old in good health. The CDR3 runs from the conserved cysteine through the conserved F or W. The D gene is left open where the match is weak. Where a row states a size, it is once, few, many or the class of an expanded clone; other rows omit it.

>TRBV18|.|once|TRBJ2-1
TGTGCCAGCTCACCTCCTAACATGTATGAGCAGTTCTTC
CASSPPNMYEQFF
>TRBV5-6|TRBD1|.|TRBJ1-5
TGTGCCAGCAGCTTTGGACAGGGGCAGCCCCAGCATTTT
CASSFGQGQPQHF
>TRBV20-1|.|.|TRBJ2-1
TGCAGTGCTAGTGTCAATGAGCAGTTCTTC
CSASVNEQFF
>TRBV30|.|.|TRBJ1-2
TGTGCCTGGAGTATTGGAGGTTTAGGCTACACCTTC
CAWSIGGLGYTF
>TRBV27|.|.|TRBJ1-4
TGTGCCAGCGGGGAGATGGGAGAAAAACTGTTTTTT
CASGEMGEKLFF
>TRBV5-1|TRBD1|.|TRBJ1-1
TGCGCCAGCAGCCTAACGGGACAGGGGAACACTGAAGCTTTCTTT
CASSLTGQGNTEAFF
>TRBV9|TRBD1|.|TRBJ1-5
TGTGCCAGCAGCTTATATCGGGGACAGGGGTATCAGCCCCAGCATTTT
CASSLYRGQGYQPQHF
>TRBV30|TRBD1|.|TRBJ2-7
TGTGCCTGGAGGGTGGCAGGGGGAAGCGAGCAGTACTTC
CAWRVAGGSEQYF
>TRBV7-2|TRBD2|.|TRBJ2-3
TGTGCCAGCAGCCCTCGGAGGGGAGGGTCAGATACGCAGTATTTT
CASSPRRGGSDTQYF
>TRBV19|.|few|TRBJ1-6
TGTGCCAGTAGTATGAGGGAATCACCCCTCCACTTT
CASSMRESPLHF
>TRBV6-4|.|.|TRBJ2-3
TGTGCCAGCCCCCCGGTAGGGGGGCCAAGAACGAGCACAGATACGCAGTATTTT
CASPPVGGPRTSTDTQYF
>TRBV21-1|.|.|TRBJ2-2
TGTGCCAGCGGGACCGGGGAGCTGTTTTTT
CASGTGELFF
>TRBV29-1|.|.|TRBJ2-5
TGCAGCGTGACTCGGGAAGCCGATCTAGAGACCCAGTACTTC
CSVTREADLETQYF
>TRBV5-6|.|.|TRBJ2-7
TGTGCCAGCAGCTCGGTTGACCGATTCTACGAGCAGTACTTC
CASSSVDRFYEQYF
>TRBV4-3|TRBD2|.|TRBJ2-1
TGCGCCAGCAGCCAAGTTTATGGCGGGAGTCAGAATGAGCAGTTCTTC
CASSQVYGGSQNEQFF